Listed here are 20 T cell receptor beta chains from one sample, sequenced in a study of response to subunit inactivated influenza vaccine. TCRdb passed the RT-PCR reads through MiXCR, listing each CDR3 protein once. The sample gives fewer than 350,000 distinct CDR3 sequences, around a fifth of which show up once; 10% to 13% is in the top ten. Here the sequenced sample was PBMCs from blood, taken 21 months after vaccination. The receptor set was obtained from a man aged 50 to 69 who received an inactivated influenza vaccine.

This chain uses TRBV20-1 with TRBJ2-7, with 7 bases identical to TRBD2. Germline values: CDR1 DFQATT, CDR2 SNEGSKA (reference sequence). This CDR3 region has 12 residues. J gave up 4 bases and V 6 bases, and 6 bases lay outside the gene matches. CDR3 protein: CSAGTNLYEQYF. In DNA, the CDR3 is TGCAGTGCCGGGACTAACCTTTACGAGCAGTACTTC.

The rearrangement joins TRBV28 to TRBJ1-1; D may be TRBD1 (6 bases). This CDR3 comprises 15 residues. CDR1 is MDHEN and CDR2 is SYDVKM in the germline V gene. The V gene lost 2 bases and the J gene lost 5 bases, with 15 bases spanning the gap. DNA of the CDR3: TGTGCCAGCAGTTTAGCTGGGGGGGCGCATACTGAAGCTTTCTTT. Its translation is CASSLAGGAHTEAFF.

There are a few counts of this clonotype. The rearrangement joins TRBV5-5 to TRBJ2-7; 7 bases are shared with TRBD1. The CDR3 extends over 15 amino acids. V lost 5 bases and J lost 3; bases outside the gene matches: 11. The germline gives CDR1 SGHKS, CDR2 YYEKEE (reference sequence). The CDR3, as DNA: TGTGCCAGCAGGCTCACAGGGGCCAACTACTACGAGCAGTACTTC. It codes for CASRLTGANYYEQYF.

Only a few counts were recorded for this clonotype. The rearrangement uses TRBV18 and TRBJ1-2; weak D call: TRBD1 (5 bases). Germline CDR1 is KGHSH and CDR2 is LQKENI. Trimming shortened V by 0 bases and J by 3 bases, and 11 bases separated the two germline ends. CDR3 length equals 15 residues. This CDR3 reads CASSPPTQGYYGYTF. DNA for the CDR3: TGTGCCAGCTCACCACCGACGCAGGGATACTATGGCTACACCTTC.

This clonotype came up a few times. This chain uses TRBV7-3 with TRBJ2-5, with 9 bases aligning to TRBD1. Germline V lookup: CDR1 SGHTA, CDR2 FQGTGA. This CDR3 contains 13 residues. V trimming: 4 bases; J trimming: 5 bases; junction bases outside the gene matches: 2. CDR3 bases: TGTGCCAGCAGCTCCGGACAGGGGGAGACCCAGTACTTC. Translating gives CASSSGQGETQYF.

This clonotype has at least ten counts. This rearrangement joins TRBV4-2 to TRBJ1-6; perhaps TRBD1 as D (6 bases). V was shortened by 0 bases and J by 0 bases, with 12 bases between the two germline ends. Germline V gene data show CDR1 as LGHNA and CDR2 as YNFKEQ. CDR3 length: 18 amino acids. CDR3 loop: CASSQEEQGSSYNSPLHF. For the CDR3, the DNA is TGTGCCAGCAGCCAAGAAGAGCAGGGGAGCTCCTATAATTCACCCCTCCACTTT.

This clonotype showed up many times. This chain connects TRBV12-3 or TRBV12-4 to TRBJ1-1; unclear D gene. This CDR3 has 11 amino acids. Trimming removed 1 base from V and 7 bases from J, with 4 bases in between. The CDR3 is CASSLGGEAFF. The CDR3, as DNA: TGTGCCAGCAGTTTAGGGGGTGAAGCTTTCTTT.

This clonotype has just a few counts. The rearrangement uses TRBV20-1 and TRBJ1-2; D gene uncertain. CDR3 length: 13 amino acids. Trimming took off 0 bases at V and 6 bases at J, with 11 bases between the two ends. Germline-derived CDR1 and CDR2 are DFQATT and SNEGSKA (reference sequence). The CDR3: CSARDPRSDGYTF. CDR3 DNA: TGCAGTGCTAGAGATCCCCGGTCCGATGGCTACACCTTC.

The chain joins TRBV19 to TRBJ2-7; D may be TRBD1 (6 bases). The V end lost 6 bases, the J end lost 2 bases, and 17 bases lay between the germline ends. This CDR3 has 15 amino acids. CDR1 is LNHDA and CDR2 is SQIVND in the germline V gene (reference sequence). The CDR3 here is CASRLNRVPTYEQYF. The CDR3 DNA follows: TGTGCCAGTAGACTGAACAGGGTTCCAACCTACGAGCAGTACTTC.

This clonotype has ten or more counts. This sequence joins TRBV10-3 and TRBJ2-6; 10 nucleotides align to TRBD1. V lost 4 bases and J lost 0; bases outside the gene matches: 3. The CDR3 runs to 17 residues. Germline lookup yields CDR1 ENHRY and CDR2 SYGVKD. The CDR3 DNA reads TGTGCCATCAGTGGGGGACAGGGGCGCTCTGGGGCCAACGTCCTGACTTTC. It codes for CAISGGQGRSGANVLTF.

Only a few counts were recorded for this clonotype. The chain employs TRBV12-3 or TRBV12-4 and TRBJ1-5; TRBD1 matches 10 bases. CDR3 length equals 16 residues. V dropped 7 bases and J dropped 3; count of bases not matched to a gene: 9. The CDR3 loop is CASTSDRGIFNQPQHF. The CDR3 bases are TGTGCCAGCACCTCGGACAGGGGGATATTCAATCAGCCCCAGCATTTT.

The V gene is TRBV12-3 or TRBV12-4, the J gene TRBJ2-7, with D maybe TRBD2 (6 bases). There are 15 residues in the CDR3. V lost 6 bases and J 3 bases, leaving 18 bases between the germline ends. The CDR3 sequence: CASRPESGLYYEQYF. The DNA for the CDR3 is TGTGCCAGCAGACCCGAGTCGGGACTCTACTACGAGCAGTACTTC.

CDR3 sequence reads: CASRRTSGSYYEQYF. CDR3 in DNA: TGTGCCAGCAGGCGGACTAGCGGGAGCTACTACGAGCAGTACTTC. The J gene is TRBJ2-7, the V gene TRBV28, with 13 bases aligning to TRBD2. CDR1 MDHEN and CDR2 SYDVKM come from the germline V gene. Trimming at V came to 6 bases and at J to 3 bases, leaving 5 bases not matched to a gene. This CDR3 has 15 amino acids.

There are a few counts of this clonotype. The CDR3 here is CASSLSSGGSNEKLFF. The CDR3 nucleotides are TGCGCCAGCAGCCTGAGTAGCGGGGGTTCTAATGAAAAACTGTTTTTT. V usage is TRBV4-1 and J usage is TRBJ1-4; D may be TRBD1 (5 bases). Trimming took 4 bases from V and 3 from J, leaving 15 bases between them. This CDR3 is 16 amino acids long. Germline values: CDR1 MGHRA, CDR2 YSYEKL.

CDR3 in DNA: TGCGCCAGCAGCCAGTCCCGGGCCGTCAATGAAAAACTGTTTTTT. Its protein is CASSQSRAVNEKLFF. The chain carries TRBV4-3 and TRBJ1-4; the D is unclear. Looked up from germline, CDR1 is LGHNA and CDR2 is YSLEER. The CDR3 has 15 amino acids. The V end lost 3 bases, the J end lost 5 bases, and 13 bases lay between the germline ends.

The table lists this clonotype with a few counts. The CDR3 bases are TGCAGTGCAGGGACAGCACCTTCGAACACTGAAGCTTTCTTT. Residues: CSAGTAPSNTEAFF. This chain joins TRBV20-1 and TRBJ1-1, with 7 bases matching TRBD1. CDR3 length: 14 residues. Looked up from germline, CDR1 is DFQATT and CDR2 is SNEGSKA (reference sequence). V lost 6 bases, J lost 1 base, and 8 bases stayed unmatched.

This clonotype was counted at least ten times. CDR3 in DNA: TGCAGCGTTGAGAAAGGGGAGGAGACCCAGTACTTC. Protein product: CSVEKGEETQYF. The chain recombines TRBV29-1 with TRBJ2-5; either TRBD1 or TRBD2 may fit D (5 bases each). The CDR3 loop spans 12 amino acids. Germline CDR1 is SQVTM and CDR2 is ANQGSEA. The ends were cut back, 3 bases at V and 5 bases at J, with 10 bases in the middle.

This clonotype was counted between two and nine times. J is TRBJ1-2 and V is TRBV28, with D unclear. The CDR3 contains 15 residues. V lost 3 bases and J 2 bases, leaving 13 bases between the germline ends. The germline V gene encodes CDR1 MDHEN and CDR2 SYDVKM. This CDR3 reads CASSFDNIRNYGYTF. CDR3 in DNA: TGTGCCAGCAGTTTCGATAACATCCGGAACTATGGCTACACCTTC.

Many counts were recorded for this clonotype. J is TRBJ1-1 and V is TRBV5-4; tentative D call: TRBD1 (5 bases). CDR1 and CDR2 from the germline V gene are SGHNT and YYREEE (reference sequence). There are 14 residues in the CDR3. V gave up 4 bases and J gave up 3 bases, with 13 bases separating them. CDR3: CASSTSGWDTEAFF. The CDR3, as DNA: TGTGCCAGCAGCACCTCAGGGTGGGACACTGAAGCTTTCTTT.

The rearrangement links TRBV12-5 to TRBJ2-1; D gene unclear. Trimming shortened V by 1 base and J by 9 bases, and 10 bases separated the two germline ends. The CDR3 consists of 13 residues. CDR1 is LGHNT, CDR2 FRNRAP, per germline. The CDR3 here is CASGLGGFGEQFF. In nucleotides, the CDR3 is TGTGCTAGTGGTTTGGGTGGGTTCGGTGAGCAGTTCTTC.